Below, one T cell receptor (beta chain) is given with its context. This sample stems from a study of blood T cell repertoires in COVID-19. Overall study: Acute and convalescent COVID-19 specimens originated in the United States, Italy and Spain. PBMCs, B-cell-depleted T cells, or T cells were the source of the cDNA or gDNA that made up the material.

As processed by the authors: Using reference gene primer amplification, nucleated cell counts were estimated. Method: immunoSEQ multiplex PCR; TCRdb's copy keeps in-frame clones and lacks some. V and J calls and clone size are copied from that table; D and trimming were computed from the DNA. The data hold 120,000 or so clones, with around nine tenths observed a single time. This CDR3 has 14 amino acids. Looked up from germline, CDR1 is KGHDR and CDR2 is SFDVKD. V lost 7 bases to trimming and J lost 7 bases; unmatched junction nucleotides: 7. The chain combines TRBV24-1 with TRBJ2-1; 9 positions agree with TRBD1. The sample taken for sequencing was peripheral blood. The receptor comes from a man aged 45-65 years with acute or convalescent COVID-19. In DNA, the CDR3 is TGTGCCACCAGGGACAGGGGACTTCGAAATGAGCAGTTCTTC. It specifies CATRDRGLRNEQFF.